These 7 T cell receptor beta chains were sequenced from one sample in a study of cytomegalovirus exposure and HLA in healthy donors. Researchers ran the PCR with 60 Vbeta and 13 Jbeta primers. Libraries were prepared by immunoSEQ multiplex PCR; TCRdb keeps only in-frame clonotypes and omits some of them. The repertoire has approximately 130,000 clones, less than 85% of them found once; the top ten carry less than 2%. Sequencing was performed on PBMCs. The receptors were gathered from a man aged 40-49 years in good health and CMV-seronegative.

This clone was seen just once. The chain has TRBV5-8 and TRBJ2-1; unclear D gene. Germline V lookup: CDR1 SGHTS, CDR2 YDEGEE. This CDR3 spans 17 amino acids. V lost 0 bases, J lost 0 bases, and 13 bases lay in between. In DNA form, the CDR3 reads TGTGCCAGCAGCTTGGTCGAACCCCGGAGCTCCTACAATGAGCAGTTCTTC. Translated, it gives CASSLVEPRSSYNEQFF.

V gene TRBV7-2 combines with J gene TRBJ2-7, with a possible D match to TRBD1 (6 bases). V was shortened by 5 bases and J by 3 bases, with 8 bases between the two germline ends. This CDR3 spans 12 amino acids. The germline gives CDR1 SGHTA, CDR2 FQGNSA. The CDR3 nucleotides are TGTGCCAGCAGCGGGGACAACTACGAGCAGTACTTC. Residues: CASSGDNYEQYF.

The sample holds a few counts of this clone. The DNA for the CDR3 is TGCGCCAGCAGCCAAGATCCCCCCGGGTTTGACAATCAGCCCCAGCATTTT. Its translation is CASSQDPPGFDNQPQHF. This rearrangement joins TRBV4-1 to TRBJ1-5; no reliable D call. The CDR3 is 17 residues long. V lost 0 bases and J 3 bases, leaving 15 bases between the germline ends. Germline CDR1 MGHRA, CDR2 YSYEKL.

The V and J genes are TRBV7-9 and TRBJ1-4; D might be TRBD1 (5 bases). The CDR3 contains 14 residues. The V end was cut by 1 base, the J end by 3 bases, with 6 bases between. Germline V gene data show CDR1 as SEHNR and CDR2 as FQNEAQ (reference sequence). The CDR3 DNA follows: TGTGCCAGCAGCTTAGGGGGGGCTAATGAAAAACTGTTTTTT. Amino acids: CASSLGGANEKLFF. The whole variable domain, filled in from reference TRBV7-9 and TRBJ1-4, reads DTGVSQNPRHKITKRGQNVTFRCDPISEHNRLYWYRQTLGQGPEFLTYFQNEAQLEKSRLLSDRFSAERPKGSFSTLEIQRTEQGDSAMYLCASSLGGANEKLFFGSGTQLSVL.

The chain recombines TRBV4-1 with TRBJ1-1, with a possible D match to TRBD1 (6 bases). The CDR3 is made up of 16 amino acids. Trimming cost V 4 bases and J 0 bases, with 15 bases left between them. Germline V CDR1 and CDR2: MGHRA, YSYEKL. The CDR3 here is CASSRLQGQMNTEAFF. The DNA for the CDR3 is TGCGCCAGCAGCCGTTTACAAGGACAGATGAACACTGAAGCTTTCTTT.

This sequence joins TRBV1 and TRBJ2-3; TRBD2, the D gene given by the table, was not confirmed from the DNA. TRBV1 is a known pseudogene. This CDR3 contains 17 residues. The CDR3 spells CTSSQKAGGPSTDTQYF. In DNA form, the CDR3 reads TGCACCAGCAGCCAAAAAGCGGGGGGTCCTAGCACAGATACGCAGTATTTT.

This clone came up a few times. The chain employs TRBV5-1 and TRBJ1-3; TRBD1 is a possible D gene (6 bases). This CDR3 has 14 amino acids. V gave up 4 bases and J gave up 8 bases, with 16 bases separating them. Germline V gene lookup returns CDR1 SGHRS and CDR2 YFSETQ. CDR3 DNA: TGCGCCAGCAGCCTCGGACAGTCTGTGCACACCATATATTTT. This codes for CASSLGQSVHTIYF.